This entry is about one T cell receptor (beta chain). The clone's antigen remains unknown. Base quality data are lacking; no much larger clone is found one base away. Receptors were amplified or captured by the immunoSEQ multiplex PCR assay. Roughly 100,000 TCR templates per sample were assayed on the deep sequencing platform. Genomic DNA extracted from sorted T cells was used for TCRbeta CDR3 sequencing. The study's own analysis went as follows. Clonal analysis of TCRbeta CDR3 data was done in the R programming language. Comparing unstimulated samples against CFSE-low samples taken after the reaction was how alloreactive CD4+ and CD8+ clones were defined. By matching sequences to the repertoires of sorted unstimulated Treg and non-Treg cells, each alloreactive CD4+ clone was assigned a regulatory or non-regulatory origin. TCRdb re-hosts the immuneACCESS table, in-frame sequences only. Its copies lack some clones; in the studies checked, an unresolved V gene accounts for under half of them, and the cause for the rest is not known. V and J calls and clone size follow that table, whereas D and trimming were derived from the DNA. The sample table records about 15,000 clones; 40% to 45% of these occur just once. The leading ten clones occupy roughly 7.8% of the sample.

This specimen comes from a study of siplizumab effects on memory and regulatory T cells (dated 2019 in TCRdb). About the study as a whole: Across fewer than ten responder-stimulator pairs, mixed lymphocyte reactions were run in pairs, one with siplizumab at roughly 0.92 ug/mL and one without drug. The study looked at the effect of siplizumab, an anti-CD2 antibody, on alloreactive T-cell subsets in allogeneic mixed lymphocyte reactions made from human PBMCs.

Cells in the mixed lymphocyte reaction were cultured together at 37 degrees C for 6 days. Responder PBMCs were labelled with CFSE and stimulator PBMCs were labelled with Violet Dye, after which the responder and stimulator PBMCs were mixed at a 1:1 ratio. TCRbeta CDR3 sequencing was performed on sorted unstimulated T cells and on proliferating T cells recovered from mixed lymphocyte reactions. Fresh whole blood from approximately 9 HLA-typed healthy donors was used to isolate PBMCs. After the mixed lymphocyte reaction, proliferating CFSE-low responder T cells were FACS-sorted for TCR sequencing. Looking up the germline V gene (reference sequence) yields CDR1 SEHNR and CDR2 FQNEAQ. From its cysteine to its phenylalanine, the CDR3 spans 13 amino acids. Only the CDR3 portion is preserved as DNA: 39 bases, with reading frame beginning at the first base. V gives up 5 bases and J gives up 7 bases, and the segment between their germline ends measures 15 bases.

Results the study describes overall, beyond this receptor: Because sequences at frequencies below about 10^-5 were poorly captured, only a minor fraction of alloreactive clones could be mapped back to unstimulated subsets. A naive or memory phenotype could not be assigned to roughly 80-96% of proliferating CD4+ or CD8+ clones. The cumulative frequency of alloreactive sequences traceable to unstimulated CD4+ memory T cells was significantly reduced by siplizumab. In reactions with siplizumab, an average of roughly 70% of mappable alloreactive CD4+ clones were Treg-derived, compared with 26.9% in control reactions. The suppressive function of proliferating Tregs from siplizumab cultures was not functionally confirmed. Unstimulated naive T cells appeared more diverse than memory T cells, and naive cells seemed to contribute substantially to the alloresponse.

This TCR was recovered from a human donor in good health; the cells came from an allogeneic mixed lymphocyte reaction. Some clones in this sample may be carry-over from other donors' samples. The chain links TRBV7-9 with TRBJ2-7; the D call could be TRBD1 or TRBD2, with each sharing 5 bases. The sequencing sample was made of CFSE-low (dividing) CD4+ T cells sorted from an allogeneic mixed lymphocyte reaction. The nucleotides read TGTGCCAGCAGCAACCGGGGCTCAGAAGAGCAGTACTTC. This encodes CASSNRGSEEQYF.